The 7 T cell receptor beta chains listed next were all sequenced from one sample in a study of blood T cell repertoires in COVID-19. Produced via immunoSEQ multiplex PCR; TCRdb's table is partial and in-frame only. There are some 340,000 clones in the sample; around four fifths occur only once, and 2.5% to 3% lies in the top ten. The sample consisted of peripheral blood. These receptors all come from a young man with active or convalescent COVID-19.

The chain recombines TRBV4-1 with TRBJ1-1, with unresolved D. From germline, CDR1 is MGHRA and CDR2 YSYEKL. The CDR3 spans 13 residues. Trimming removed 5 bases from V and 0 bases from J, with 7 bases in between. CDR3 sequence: CASSVHLNTEAFF. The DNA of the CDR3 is TGCGCCAGCAGCGTACATCTGAACACTGAAGCTTTCTTT.

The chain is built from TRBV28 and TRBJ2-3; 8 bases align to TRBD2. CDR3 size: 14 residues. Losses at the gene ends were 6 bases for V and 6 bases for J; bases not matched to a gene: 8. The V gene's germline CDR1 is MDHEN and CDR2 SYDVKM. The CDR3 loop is CASRPRTSLDTQYF. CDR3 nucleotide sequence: TGTGCCAGCAGACCTAGGACTAGCTTGGATACGCAGTATTTT.

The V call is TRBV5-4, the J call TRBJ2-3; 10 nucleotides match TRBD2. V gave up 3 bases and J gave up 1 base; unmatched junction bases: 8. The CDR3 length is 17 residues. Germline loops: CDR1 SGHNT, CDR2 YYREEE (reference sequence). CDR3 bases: TGTGCCAGCAGCTGGCCAGTAGCGGGGGGTCGCACAGATACGCAGTATTTT. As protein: CASSWPVAGGRTDTQYF. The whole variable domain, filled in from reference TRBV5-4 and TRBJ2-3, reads ETGVTQSPTHLIKTRGQQVTLRCSSQSGHNTVSWYQQALGQGPQFIFQYYREEENGRGNFPPRFSGLQFPNYSSELNVNALELDDSALYLCASSWPVAGGRTDTQYFGPGTRLTVL.

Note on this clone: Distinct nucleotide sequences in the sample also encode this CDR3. The CDR3 protein is CAWSVLREKLFF. The DNA of the CDR3 is TGTGCCTGGAGTGTTCTGCGAGAAAAACTGTTTTTT. V and J are TRBV30 and TRBJ1-4, with D unresolved. There are 12 residues in the CDR3. V shed 0 bases and J shed 8 bases, with 7 bases lying between them. Germline V gives CDR1 GTSNPN, CDR2 SVGIG (reference sequence).

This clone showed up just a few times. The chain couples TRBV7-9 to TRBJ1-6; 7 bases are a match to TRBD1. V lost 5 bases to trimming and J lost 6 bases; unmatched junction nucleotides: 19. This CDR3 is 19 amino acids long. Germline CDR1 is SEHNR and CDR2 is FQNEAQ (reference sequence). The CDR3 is CASSPRFGTVSQSNSPLHF. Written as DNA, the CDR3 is TGTGCCAGCAGCCCCAGGTTCGGGACAGTCTCTCAATCTAATTCACCCCTCCACTTT.

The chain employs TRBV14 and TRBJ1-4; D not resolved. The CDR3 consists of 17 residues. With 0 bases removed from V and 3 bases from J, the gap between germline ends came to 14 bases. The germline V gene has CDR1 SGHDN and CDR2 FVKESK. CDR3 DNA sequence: TGTGCCAGCAGCCAAGATACCCTGCTTCGAGCTAATGAAAAACTGTTTTTT. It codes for CASSQDTLLRANEKLFF.

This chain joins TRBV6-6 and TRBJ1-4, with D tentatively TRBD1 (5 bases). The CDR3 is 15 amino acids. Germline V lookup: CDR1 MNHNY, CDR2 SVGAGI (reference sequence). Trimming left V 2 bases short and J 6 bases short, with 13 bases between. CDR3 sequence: CASSYGAPLDEKLFF. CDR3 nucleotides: TGTGCCAGCAGTTACGGGGCACCCTTGGATGAAAAACTGTTTTTT.